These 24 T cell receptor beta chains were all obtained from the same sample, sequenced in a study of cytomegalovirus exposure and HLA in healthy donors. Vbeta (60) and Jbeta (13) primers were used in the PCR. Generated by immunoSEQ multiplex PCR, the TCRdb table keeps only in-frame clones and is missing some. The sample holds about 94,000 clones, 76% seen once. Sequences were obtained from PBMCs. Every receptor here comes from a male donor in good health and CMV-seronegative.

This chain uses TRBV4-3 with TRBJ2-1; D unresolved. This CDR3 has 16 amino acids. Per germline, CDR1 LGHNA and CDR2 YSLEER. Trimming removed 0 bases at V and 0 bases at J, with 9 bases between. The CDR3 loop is CASSQDLFSSYNEQFF. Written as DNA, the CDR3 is TGCGCCAGCAGCCAAGATTTGTTTAGCTCCTACAATGAGCAGTTCTTC.

The CDR3 is CASSLIQGAEAFF. The CDR3, as DNA: TGTGCCAGCAGCCTGATACAGGGAGCCGAAGCTTTCTTT. The chain links TRBV6-5 to TRBJ1-1, with D possibly TRBD1 on 6 matching bases. V was pared by 6 bases and J by 8 bases, with 16 bases between. Germline CDR1 is MNHEY and CDR2 is SVGAGI. The CDR3 is 13 amino acids.

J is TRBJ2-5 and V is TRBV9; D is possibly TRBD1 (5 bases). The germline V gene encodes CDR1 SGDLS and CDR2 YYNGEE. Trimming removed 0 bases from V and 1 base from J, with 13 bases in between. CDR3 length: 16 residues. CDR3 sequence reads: CASSVAPQGTQETQYF. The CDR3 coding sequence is TGTGCCAGCAGCGTAGCGCCCCAGGGTACCCAAGAGACCCAGTACTTC.

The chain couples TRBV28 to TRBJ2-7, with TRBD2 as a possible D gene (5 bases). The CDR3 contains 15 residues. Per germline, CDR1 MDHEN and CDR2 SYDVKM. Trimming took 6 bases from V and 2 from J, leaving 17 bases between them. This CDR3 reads CASSVPELGAYEQYF. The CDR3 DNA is TGTGCCAGCAGCGTTCCGGAATTGGGAGCCTACGAGCAGTACTTC.

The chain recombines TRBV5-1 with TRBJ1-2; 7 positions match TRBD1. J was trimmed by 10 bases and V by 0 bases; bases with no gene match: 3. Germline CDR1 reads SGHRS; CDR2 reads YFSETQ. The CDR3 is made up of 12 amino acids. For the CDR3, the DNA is TGCGCCAGCAGCTTGGGACAGGGACACTACACCTTC. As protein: CASSLGQGHYTF.

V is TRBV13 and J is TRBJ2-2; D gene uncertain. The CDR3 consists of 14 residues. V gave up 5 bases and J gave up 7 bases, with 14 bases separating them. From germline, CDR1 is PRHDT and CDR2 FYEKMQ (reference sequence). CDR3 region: CASSPLTARGELFF. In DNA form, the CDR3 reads TGTGCCAGCAGCCCTCTTACTGCCCGCGGGGAGCTGTTTTTT.

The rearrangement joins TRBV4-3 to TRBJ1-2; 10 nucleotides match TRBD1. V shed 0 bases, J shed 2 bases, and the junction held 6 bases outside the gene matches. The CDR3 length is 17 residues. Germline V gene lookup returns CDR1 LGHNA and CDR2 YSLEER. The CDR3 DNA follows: TGCGCCAGCAGCCAAGAAAGGCAGGACAGGGGGAACTATGGCTACACCTTC. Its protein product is CASSQERQDRGNYGYTF.

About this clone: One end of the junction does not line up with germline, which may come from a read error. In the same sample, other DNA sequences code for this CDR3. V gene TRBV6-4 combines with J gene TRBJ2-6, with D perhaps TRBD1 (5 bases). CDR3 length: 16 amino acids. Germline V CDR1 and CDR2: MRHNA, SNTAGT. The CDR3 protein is CASSAEAGIGANVLTF. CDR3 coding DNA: TGTGCCAGCAGTGCCGAAGCAGGGATTGGGGCTAACGTCCTGACTTTC.

CDR3 nucleotide sequence: TGCGCCAGCAGCCAAGATATGGGACAAGAGCTGCCCCAGCATTTT. Its protein is CASSQDMGQELPQHF. This chain links TRBV4-3 with TRBJ1-5; a weak D match, TRBD1 (6 bases). Trimming stripped 0 bases from V and 9 bases from J, with 15 bases between. Germline V gene sequence: CDR1 LGHNA, CDR2 YSLEER. The CDR3 is 15 residues long.

DNA for the CDR3: TGTGCCAGCAGTGAACCGGGACAGGGGTATGAAAAACTGTTTTTT. Amino acid sequence: CASSEPGQGYEKLFF. This chain uses TRBV6-1 with TRBJ1-4; TRBD1 matches at 10 bases. CDR1 MNHNS and CDR2 SASEGT come from the germline V gene. The CDR3 covers 15 residues. V was pared by 2 bases and J by 6 bases, with 3 bases of the junction left unmatched.

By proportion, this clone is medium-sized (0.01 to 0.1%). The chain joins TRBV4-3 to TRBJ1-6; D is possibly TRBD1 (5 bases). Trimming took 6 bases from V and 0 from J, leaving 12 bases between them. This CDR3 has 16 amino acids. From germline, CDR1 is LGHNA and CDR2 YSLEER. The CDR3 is CASSRFRGSYNSPLHF. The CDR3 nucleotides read TGCGCCAGCAGTAGATTTAGGGGCTCCTATAATTCACCCCTCCACTTT.

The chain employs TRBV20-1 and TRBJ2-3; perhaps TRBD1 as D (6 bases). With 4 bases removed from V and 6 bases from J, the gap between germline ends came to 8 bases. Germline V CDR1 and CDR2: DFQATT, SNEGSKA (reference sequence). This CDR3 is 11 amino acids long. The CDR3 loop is CSAIRGDTQYF. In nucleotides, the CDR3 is TGCAGTGCTATAAGGGGGGATACGCAGTATTTT.

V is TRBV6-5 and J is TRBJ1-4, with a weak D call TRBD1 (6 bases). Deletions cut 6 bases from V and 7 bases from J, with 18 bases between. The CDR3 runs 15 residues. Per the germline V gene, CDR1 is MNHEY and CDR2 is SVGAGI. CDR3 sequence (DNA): TGTGCCAGCAGAGCACAGGGAGGGCGCGGTGAAAAACTGTTTTTT. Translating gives CASRAQGGRGEKLFF.

Here the CDR3 reads CASGRRRTSTDTQYF. The CDR3 DNA reads TGTGCCAGCGGTCGGCGGAGGACTAGCACAGATACGCAGTATTTT. The rearrangement links TRBV9 to TRBJ2-3; possibly TRBD2 for D (5 bases). CDR3 length equals 15 residues. Germline loops: CDR1 SGDLS, CDR2 YYNGEE. Trimming removed 7 bases from V and 0 bases from J, with 15 bases in between.

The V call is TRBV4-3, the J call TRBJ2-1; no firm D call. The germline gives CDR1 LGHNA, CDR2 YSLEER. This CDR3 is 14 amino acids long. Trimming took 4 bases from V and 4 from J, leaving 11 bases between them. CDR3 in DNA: TGCGCCAGCAGCCCCGGTTTTCGGTACAATGAGCAGTTCTTC. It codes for CASSPGFRYNEQFF.

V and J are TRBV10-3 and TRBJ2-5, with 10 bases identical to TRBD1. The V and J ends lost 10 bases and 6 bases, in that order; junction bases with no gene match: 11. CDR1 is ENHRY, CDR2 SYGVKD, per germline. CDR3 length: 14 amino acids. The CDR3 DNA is TGTGCCACCCAACCCGGGACAGGGGAAAAGACCCAGTACTTC. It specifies CATQPGTGEKTQYF.

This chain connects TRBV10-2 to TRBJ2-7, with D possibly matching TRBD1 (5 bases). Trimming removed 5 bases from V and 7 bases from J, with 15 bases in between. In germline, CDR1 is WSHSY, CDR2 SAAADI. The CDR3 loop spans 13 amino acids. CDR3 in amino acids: CASSRAQELEQYF. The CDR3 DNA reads TGCGCCAGCAGTAGGGCACAGGAGCTAGAGCAGTACTTC.

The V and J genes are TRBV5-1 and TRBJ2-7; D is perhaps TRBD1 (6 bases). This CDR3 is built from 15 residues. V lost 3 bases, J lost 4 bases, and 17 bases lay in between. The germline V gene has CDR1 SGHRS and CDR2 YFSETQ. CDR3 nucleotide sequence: TGCGCCAGCAGCTCCCTGGACAGTCTGTATTACGAGCAGTACTTC. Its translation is CASSSLDSLYYEQYF.

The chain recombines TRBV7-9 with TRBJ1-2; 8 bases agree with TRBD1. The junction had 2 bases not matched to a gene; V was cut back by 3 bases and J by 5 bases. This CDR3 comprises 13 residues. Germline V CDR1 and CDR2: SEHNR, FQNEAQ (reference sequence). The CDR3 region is CASSLDRVYGYTF. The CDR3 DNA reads TGTGCCAGCAGCTTGGACAGGGTTTATGGCTACACCTTC.

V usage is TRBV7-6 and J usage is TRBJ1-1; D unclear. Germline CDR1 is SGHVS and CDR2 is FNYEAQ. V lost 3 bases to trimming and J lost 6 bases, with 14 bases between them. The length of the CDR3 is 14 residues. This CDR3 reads CASSLGTELSEAFF. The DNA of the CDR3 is TGTGCCAGCAGCTTGGGTACAGAACTCTCTGAAGCTTTCTTT.

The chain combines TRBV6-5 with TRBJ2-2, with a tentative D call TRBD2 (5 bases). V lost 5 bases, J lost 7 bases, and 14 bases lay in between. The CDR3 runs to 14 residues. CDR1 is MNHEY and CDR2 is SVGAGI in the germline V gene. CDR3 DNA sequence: TGTGCCAGCAGTGGACGGACTGTAAACGGGGAGCTGTTTTTT. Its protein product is CASSGRTVNGELFF.

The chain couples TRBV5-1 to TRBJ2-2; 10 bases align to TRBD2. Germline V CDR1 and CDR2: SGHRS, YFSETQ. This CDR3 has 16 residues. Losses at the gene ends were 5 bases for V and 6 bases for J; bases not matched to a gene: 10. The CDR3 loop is CASSKTGTSAAGELFF. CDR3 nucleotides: TGCGCCAGCAGTAAGACAGGGACTAGCGCCGCCGGGGAGCTGTTTTTT.

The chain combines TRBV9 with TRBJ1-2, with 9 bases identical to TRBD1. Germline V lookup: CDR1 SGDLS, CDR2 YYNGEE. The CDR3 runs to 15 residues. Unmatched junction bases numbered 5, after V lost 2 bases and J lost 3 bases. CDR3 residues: CASSVRDRVDYGYTF. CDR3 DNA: TGTGCCAGCAGCGTGCGGGACAGGGTTGACTATGGCTACACCTTC.

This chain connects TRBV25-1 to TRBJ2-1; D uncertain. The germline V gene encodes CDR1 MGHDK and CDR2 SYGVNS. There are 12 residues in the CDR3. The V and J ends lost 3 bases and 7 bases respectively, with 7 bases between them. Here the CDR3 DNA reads TGTGCCAGCAGTGAGGGCTGGAATGAGCAGTTCTTC. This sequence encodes CASSEGWNEQFF. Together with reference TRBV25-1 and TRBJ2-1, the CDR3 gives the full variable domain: EADIYQTPRYLVIGTGKKITLECSQTMGHDKMYWYQQDPGMELHLIHYSYGVNSTEKGDLSSESTVSRIRTEHFPLTLESARPSHTSQYLCASSEGWNEQFFGPGTRLTVL.